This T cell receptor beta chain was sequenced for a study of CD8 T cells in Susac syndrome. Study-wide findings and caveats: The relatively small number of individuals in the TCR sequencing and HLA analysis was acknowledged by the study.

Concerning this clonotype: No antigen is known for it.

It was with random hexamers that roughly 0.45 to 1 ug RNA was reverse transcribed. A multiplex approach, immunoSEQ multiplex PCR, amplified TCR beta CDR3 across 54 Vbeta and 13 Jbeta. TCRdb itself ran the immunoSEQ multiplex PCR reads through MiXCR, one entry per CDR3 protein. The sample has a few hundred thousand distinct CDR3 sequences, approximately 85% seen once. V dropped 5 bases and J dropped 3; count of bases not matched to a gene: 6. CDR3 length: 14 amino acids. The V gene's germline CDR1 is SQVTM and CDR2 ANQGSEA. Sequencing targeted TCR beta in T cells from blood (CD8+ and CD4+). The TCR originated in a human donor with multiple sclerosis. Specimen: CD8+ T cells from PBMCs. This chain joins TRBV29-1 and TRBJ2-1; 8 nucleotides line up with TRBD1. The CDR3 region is CSVPWDRSYNEQFF. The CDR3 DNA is TGCAGCGTTCCTTGGGACAGGAGCTACAATGAGCAGTTCTTC.